This T cell receptor (beta chain) was identified during a study of T cell responses to AZD1222 COVID-19 vaccine (TCRdb year 2021). Regarding the study in general: AZD1222 recipients with second doses at about 4 weeks or about 12 weeks were pooled, because spike-specific TCR depth and breadth did not differ between schedules. TCR sequencing was performed for roughly 250 trial participants, of whom some 200 were given two doses of AZD1222 and around 26 were given two doses of MenACWY control vaccine. Enrollment into the trials was organized by age into subgroups of 18-55, 56-69 and 70-plus years, and those subgroups contained roughly 160, 29 and 62 TCR-sequenced participants, respectively.

As concerns this clone: Its antigen is not yet known. No much larger clone is present one base from it, and per-base qualities are unavailable. Other DNA sequences of this sample code for an identical CDR3.

The CDR3 regions of human TCRbeta chains were subjected to immunosequencing. Turning to the authors' computational methods: Repertoire TCRs were checked for matches against a reference library of SARS-CoV-2-specific TCRs that had been generated using the MIRA antigen-specificity platform. Breadth was defined as the fraction of unique TCRs that were SARS-CoV-2-associated, and depth was defined as the fraction of total T cells that were SARS-CoV-2-associated. Using the MIRA data, every spike-specific TCR was mapped to the spike region that the TCR reacted to and assigned to either a CD4 or a CD8 class. Log10-transformed breadth and depth values were compared by one-way ANOVA with Sidak's multiple comparisons tests. The clones in this table, taken by TCRdb from immuneACCESS, are in-frame only. Not every clone is retained; where verified, under half of the shortfall comes from an unresolved V gene, and the cause of the rest is unknown. V, J and clone size derive from that table, while D and trimming were established from the DNA sequence. A total of 150,000 or so clones appear in this sample, around nine tenths of them only once. The top ten clones comprise 1.1% to 1.5% of the sample.

The time point label of this sample denotes: baseline before first vaccination. Vaccinee samples were obtained from the UK trials COV001 and COV002, which included a single-blind randomized controlled phase 2/3 trial of AZD1222 (ChAdOx1 nCoV-19) in healthy adults. For TCRbeta chain sequencing, PBMC samples from trial participants were taken at day 0 and at day 28 after the second dose. The V and J ends are trimmed by 3 bases and 5 bases, leaving 7 bases between them. From its cysteine to its phenylalanine, the CDR3 spans 12 amino acids. The retained sequence is limited to the CDR3, 36 bases, with the frame set at the first base. In the germline V gene, CDR1 corresponds to KGHSH and CDR2 to LQKENI. The investigation overall reported the following: Most participants were white British and females outnumbered males, and the authors suggested that clonal diversity may have been underestimated. CD4 TCRs associated with the vaccine covered the entire spike protein, and the dominant responses were in regions 160-218 and 743-854. Conclusions about previously exposed vaccinees are limited, since just five to seven AZD1222 recipients were seropositive for SARS-CoV-2 at baseline. After two AZD1222 doses, both the breadth and the depth of spike-specific TCRs were significantly higher than at day 0 and than in MenACWY recipients. The 56-69-year group was small, and its depth increase did not reach significance, likely because of low power. Reportedly, close to half of the unique spike-specific TCRs recognized epitopes lying outside the regions that are mutated in the B.1.351 and B.1.1.7 variants. Because no day 14 peak-response samples were available, repertoires were characterized only after the peak T cell response.

The V and J genes are TRBV18 and TRBJ2-5, with the D gene call left open. This clonotype originated in an adult in good health. The sample consisted of peripheral blood, taken on day 0 of AZD1222 vaccination. CDR3 loop: CASSPSSETQYF. The base sequence is TGTGCCAGCTCACCCTCCAGCGAGACCCAGTACTTC.